This note documents a single T cell receptor (beta chain) sequence. This sample stems from a study of blood T cell repertoires in COVID-19. TCRdb's table, derived via immunoSEQ multiplex PCR, lists solely in-frame clones and lacks some. The sample yields some 40,000 clones, about 88% seen once. Trimming took off 5 bases at V and 3 bases at J, with 14 bases between the two ends. Germline CDR1 MNHEY, CDR2 SVGAGI. This CDR3 spans 15 amino acids. The V call is TRBV6-5, the J call TRBJ1-3; D is perhaps TRBD1 (5 bases). The clonotype comes from a man between 65 and 85 years old with active COVID-19. The sample was peripheral blood. CDR3 protein: CASSTNPGVGNTIYF. The CDR3 bases are TGTGCCAGCAGTACAAATCCGGGGGTTGGAAACACCATATATTTT.